This T cell receptor (beta chain) was captured in a study of blood T cell repertoires in COVID-19. Study background: The United States, Italy and Spain provided the acute and convalescent COVID-19 samples.

As processed by the authors: Using reference gene primer amplification, nucleated cell counts were estimated. Produced via immunoSEQ multiplex PCR; TCRdb's table is partial and in-frame only. V and J calls and clone size are those listed in that table; D and trimming were worked out from the DNA. The sample carries approximately 200,000 clones, roughly 90% recorded once. V was clipped by 7 bases and J by 2 bases; unmatched bases: 9. The CDR3 runs 15 residues. Germline loops: CDR1 MNHEY, CDR2 SVGAGI. Sequenced material: peripheral blood. The chain has TRBV6-5 and TRBJ1-1; 8 bases agree with TRBD1. The receptor's source is a woman aged 55-69 years with acute or convalescent COVID-19. The CDR3 DNA reads as TGTGCCAGCATGTCAGGGGGCGAATTCAACACTGAAGCTTTCTTT. It encodes CASMSGGEFNTEAFF.